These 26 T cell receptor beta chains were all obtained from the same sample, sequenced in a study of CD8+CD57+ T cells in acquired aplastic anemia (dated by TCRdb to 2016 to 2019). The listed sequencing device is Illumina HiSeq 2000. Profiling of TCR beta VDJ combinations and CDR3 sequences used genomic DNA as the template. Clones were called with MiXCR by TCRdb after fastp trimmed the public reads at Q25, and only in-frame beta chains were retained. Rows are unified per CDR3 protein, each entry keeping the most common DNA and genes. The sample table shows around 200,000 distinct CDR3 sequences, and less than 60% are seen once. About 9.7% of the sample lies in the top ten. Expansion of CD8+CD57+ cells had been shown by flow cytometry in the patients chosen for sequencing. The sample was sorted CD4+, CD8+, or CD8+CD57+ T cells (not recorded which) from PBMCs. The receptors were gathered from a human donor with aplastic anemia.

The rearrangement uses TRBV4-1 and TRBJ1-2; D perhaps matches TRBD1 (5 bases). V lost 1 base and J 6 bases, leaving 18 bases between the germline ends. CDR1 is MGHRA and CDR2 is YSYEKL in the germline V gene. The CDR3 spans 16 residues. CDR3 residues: CASSQVGTGVFHGYTF. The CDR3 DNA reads TGCGCCAGCAGCCAAGTGGGAACAGGCGTTTTTCATGGCTACACCTTC.

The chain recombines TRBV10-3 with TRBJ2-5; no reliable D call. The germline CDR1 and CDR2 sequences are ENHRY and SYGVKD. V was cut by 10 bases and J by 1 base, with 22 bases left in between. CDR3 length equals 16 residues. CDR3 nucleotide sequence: TGTGCCAGCAGCTTTGGGTACCCTGGGTCCCAAGAGACCCAGTACTTC. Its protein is CASSFGYPGSQETQYF.

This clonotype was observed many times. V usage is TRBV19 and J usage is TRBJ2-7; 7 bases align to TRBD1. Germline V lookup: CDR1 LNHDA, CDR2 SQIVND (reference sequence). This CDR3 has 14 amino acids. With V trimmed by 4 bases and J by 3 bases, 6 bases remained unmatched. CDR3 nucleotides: TGTGCCAGTAGTAAACAGGGGTTCGGCTACGAGCAGTACTTC. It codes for CASSKQGFGYEQYF.

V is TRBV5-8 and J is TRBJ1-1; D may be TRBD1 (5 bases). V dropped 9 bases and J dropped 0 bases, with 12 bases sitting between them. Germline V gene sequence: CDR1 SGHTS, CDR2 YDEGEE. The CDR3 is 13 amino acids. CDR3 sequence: CATTWGMNTEAFF. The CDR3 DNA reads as TGTGCCACCACTTGGGGCATGAACACTGAAGCTTTCTTT.

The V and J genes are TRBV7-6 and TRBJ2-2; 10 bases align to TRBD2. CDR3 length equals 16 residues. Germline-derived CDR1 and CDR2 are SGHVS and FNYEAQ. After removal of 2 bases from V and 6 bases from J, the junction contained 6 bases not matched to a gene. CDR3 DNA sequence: TGTGCCAGCAGCTTACTAGCGGGAGAAATTTCCGGGGAGCTGTTTTTT. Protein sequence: CASSLLAGEISGELFF.

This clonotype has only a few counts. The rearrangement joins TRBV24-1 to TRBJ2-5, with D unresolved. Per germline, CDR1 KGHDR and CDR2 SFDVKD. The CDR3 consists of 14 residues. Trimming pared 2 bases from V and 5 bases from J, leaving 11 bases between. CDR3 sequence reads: CATSDSRPRETQYF. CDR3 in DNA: TGTGCCACCAGTGATTCGCGCCCAAGGGAGACCCAGTACTTC.

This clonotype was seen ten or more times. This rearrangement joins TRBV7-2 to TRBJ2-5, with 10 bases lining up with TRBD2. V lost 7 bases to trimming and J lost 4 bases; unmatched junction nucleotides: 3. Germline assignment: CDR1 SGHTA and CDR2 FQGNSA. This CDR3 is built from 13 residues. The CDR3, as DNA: TGTGCCAGCAACCCTAGCGGGAGAGAGACCCAGTACTTC. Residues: CASNPSGRETQYF.

The CDR3 coding sequence is TGTGCCAGCAGTGGGGACAATGAAAAACTGTTTTTT. Its protein is CASSGDNEKLFF. V is TRBV25-1 and J is TRBJ1-4, with a weak D call TRBD1 (5 bases). The V and J ends lost 4 bases and 5 bases respectively, with 5 bases between them. Per the germline V gene, CDR1 is MGHDK and CDR2 is SYGVNS. This CDR3 spans 12 amino acids. Full variable domain (remainder filled in from reference TRBV25-1 and TRBJ1-4): EADIYQTPRYLVIGTGKKITLECSQTMGHDKMYWYQQDPGMELHLIHYSYGVNSTEKGDLSSESTVSRIRTEHFPLTLESARPSHTSQYLCASSGDNEKLFFGSGTQLSVL.

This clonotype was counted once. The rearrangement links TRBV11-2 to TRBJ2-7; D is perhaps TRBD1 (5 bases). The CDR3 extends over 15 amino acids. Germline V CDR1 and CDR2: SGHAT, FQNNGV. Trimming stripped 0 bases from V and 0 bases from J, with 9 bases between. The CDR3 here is CASSLEWGSSYEQYF. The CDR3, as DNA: TGTGCCAGCAGCTTAGAGTGGGGCAGCTCCTACGAGCAGTACTTC.

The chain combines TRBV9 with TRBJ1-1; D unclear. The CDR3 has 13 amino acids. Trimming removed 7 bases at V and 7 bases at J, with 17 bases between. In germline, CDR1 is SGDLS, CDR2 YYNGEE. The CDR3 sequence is CASSPIGLGEAFF. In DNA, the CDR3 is TGTGCCAGCTCACCGATAGGGTTGGGTGAAGCTTTCTTT.

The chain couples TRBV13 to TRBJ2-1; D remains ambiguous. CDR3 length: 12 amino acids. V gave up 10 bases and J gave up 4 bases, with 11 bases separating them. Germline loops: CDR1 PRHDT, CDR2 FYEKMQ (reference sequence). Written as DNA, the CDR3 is TGTGCCATCGCTCAGGCTTACAATGAGCAGTTCTTC. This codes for CAIAQAYNEQFF.

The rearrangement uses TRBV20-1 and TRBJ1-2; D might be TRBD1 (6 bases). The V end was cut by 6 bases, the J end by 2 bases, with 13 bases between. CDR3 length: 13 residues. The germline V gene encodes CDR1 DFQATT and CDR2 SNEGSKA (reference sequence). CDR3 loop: CSAGGGKNYGYTF. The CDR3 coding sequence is TGCAGTGCGGGAGGGGGGAAGAACTATGGCTACACCTTC.

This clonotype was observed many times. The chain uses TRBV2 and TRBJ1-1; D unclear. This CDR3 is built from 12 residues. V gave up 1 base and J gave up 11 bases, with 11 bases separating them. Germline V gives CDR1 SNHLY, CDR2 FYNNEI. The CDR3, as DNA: TGTGCCAGCAGTGAAGTAGAGTGCGGGGCTTTCTTT. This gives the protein CASSEVECGAFF.

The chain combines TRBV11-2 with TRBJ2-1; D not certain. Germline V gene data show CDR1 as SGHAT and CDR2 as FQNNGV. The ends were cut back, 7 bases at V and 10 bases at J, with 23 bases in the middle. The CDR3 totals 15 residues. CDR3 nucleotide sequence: TGTGCCAGCAAAACCTTCTCCACTCAAGAGACGGAGCAGTTCTTC. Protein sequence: CASKTFSTQETEQFF. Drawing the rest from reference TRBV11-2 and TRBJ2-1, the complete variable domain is EAGVAQSPRYKIIEKRQSVAFWCNPISGHATLYWYQQILGQGPKLLIQFQNNGVVDDSQLPKDRFSAERLKGVDSTLKIQPAKLEDSAVYLCASKTFSTQETEQFFGPGTRLTVL.

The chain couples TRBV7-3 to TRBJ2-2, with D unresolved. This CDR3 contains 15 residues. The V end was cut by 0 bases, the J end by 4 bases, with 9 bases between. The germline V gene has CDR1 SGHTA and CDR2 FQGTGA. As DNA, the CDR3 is TGTGCCAGCAGCTTAACTCTCCAACCCACCGGGGAGCTGTTTTTT. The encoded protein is CASSLTLQPTGELFF.

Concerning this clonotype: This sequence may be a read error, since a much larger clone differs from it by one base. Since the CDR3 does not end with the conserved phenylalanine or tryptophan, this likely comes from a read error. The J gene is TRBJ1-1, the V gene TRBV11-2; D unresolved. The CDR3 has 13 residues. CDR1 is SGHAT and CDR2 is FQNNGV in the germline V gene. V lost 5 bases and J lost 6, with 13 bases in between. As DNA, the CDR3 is TGTGCCAGCAGCCAAGATGCCATCGCTGAAGCTTTCCTT. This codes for CASSQDAIAEAFL.

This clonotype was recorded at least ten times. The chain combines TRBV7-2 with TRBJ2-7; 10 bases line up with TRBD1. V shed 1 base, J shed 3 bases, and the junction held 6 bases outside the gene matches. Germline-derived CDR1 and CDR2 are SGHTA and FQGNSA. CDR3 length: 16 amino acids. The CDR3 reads CASSLVGDRGLYEQYF. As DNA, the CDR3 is TGTGCCAGCAGCTTAGTTGGGGACAGGGGCCTCTACGAGCAGTACTTC.

Here the CDR3 reads CSARGWRNIQYF. As DNA, the CDR3 is TGCAGTGCCAGGGGATGGAGAAACATTCAGTACTTC. The chain combines TRBV20-1 with TRBJ2-4; tentative D call: TRBD1 (6 bases). Deletions cut 6 bases from V and 6 bases from J, with 12 bases between. CDR1 and CDR2 (germline): DFQATT, SNEGSKA (reference sequence). The CDR3 spans 12 residues.

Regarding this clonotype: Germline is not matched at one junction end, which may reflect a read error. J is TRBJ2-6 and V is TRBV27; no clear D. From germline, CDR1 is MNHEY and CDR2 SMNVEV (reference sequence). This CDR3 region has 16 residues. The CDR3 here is CAGSFNTHPGANVLTF. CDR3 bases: TGTGCCGGCAGTTTTAACACGCATCCTGGGGCCAACGTCCTGACTTTC.

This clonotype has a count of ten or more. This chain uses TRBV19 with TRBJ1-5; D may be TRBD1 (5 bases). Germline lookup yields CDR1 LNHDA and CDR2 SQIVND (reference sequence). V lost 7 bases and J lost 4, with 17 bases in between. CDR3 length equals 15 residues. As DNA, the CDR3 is TGTGCCAGTACCCTATACCGACAGCCTAATCAGCCCCAGCATTTT. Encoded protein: CASTLYRQPNQPQHF.

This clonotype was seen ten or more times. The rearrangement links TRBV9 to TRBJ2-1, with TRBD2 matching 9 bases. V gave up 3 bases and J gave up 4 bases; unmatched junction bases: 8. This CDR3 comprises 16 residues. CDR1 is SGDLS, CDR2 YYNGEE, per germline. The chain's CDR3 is CASSGSAGGIYNEQFF. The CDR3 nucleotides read TGTGCCAGCAGCGGGAGTGCGGGAGGGATATACAATGAGCAGTTCTTC.

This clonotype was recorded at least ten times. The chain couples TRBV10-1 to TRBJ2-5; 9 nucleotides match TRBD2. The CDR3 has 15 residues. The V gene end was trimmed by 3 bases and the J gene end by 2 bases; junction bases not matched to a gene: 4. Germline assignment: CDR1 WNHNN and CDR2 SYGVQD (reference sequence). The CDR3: CASSDQTSGQETQYF. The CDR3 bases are TGCGCCAGCAGTGACCAGACTAGCGGACAAGAGACCCAGTACTTC.

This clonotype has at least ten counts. The CDR3 DNA reads TGTGCCAGCAGCCAAGACAGGGTGTTCGGAACCCTCCACTTT. Translated: CASSQDRVFGTLHF. V usage is TRBV14 and J usage is TRBJ1-6, with D maybe TRBD1 (5 bases). Germline CDR1 SGHDN, CDR2 FVKESK. Trimming stripped 0 bases from V and 14 bases from J, with 14 bases between. The CDR3 totals 14 residues. The whole variable domain, remainder taken from reference TRBV14 and TRBJ1-6, is EAGVTQFPSHSVIEKGQTVTLRCDPISGHDNLYWYRRVMGKEIKFLLHFVKESKQDESGMPNNRFLAERTGGTYSTLKVQPAELEDSGVYFCASSQDRVFGTLHFGNGTRLTVT.

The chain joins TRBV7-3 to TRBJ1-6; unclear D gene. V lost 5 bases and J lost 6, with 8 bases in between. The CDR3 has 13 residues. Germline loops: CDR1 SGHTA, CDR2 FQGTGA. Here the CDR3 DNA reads TGTGCCAGCAGCCCAAACGCTAATTCACCCCTCCACTTT. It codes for CASSPNANSPLHF. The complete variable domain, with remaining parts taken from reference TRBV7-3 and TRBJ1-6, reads GAGVSQTPSNKVTEKGKYVELRCDPISGHTALYWYRQSLGQGPEFLIYFQGTGAADDSGLPNDRFFAVRPEGSVSTLKIQRTERGDSAVYLCASSPNANSPLHFGNGTRLTVT.

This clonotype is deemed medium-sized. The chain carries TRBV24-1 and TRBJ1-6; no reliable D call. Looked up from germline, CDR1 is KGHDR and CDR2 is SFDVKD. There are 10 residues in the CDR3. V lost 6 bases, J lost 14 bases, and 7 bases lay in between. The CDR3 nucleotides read TGTGCCACCAGTCAGATAACCCTCCACTTT. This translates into CATSQITLHF.

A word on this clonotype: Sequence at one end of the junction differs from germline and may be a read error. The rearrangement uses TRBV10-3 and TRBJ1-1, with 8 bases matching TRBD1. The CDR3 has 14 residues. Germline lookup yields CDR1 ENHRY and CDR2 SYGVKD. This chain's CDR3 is CVIRDPGGNTEAFF. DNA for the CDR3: TGTGTCATCAGGGACCCAGGGGGCAACACTGAAGCTTTCTTT.